A single sample gave rise to the 21 T cell receptor beta chains below, sequenced in a study of cytomegalovirus exposure and HLA in healthy donors. The PCR made use of 60 Vbeta and 13 Jbeta primers. Sequencing used immunoSEQ multiplex PCR; TCRdb keeps in-frame clones, though not all of them. Counted here are fewer than 250,000 clones, roughly 82% occurring once; the ten biggest clones make up about 6.1%. The sample consisted of PBMCs. The source is a man aged 35-49 years in good health and CMV-seropositive.

CDR3 sequence (DNA): TGCGCCAGCATGGGACAAAGCAACTACGAGCAGTACTTC. Translated, it gives CASMGQSNYEQYF. V usage is TRBV4-1 and J usage is TRBJ2-7; TRBD1 might be the D (6 bases). The CDR3 sequence is 13 residues long. V lost 7 bases and J lost 3, with 13 bases in between. Germline V gives CDR1 MGHRA, CDR2 YSYEKL.

V and J are TRBV10-1 and TRBJ2-3; D might be TRBD2 (5 bases). Between the trimmed V and J ends, which lost 3 bases and 4 bases, there was a span of 11 bases. The germline V gene encodes CDR1 WNHNN and CDR2 SYGVQD (reference sequence). The CDR3 is 14 amino acids. DNA for the CDR3: TGCGCCAGCAGTGATGAGGGTTACGCAGATACGCAGTATTTT. It encodes CASSDEGYADTQYF.

A word on this clone: At one boundary the junction diverges from the germline segment, which might be a read error. This chain joins TRBV7-9 and TRBJ2-1; D ambiguous. Germline V lookup: CDR1 SEHNR, CDR2 FQNEAQ (reference sequence). This CDR3 spans 19 amino acids. As DNA, the CDR3 is TGTTCCAGCAGCTTAGGCCATTATAGCTTAGCATCCTCCTACAATGAGCAGTTCTTC. Amino acids: CSSSLGHYSLASSYNEQFF.

The V gene is TRBV7-8, the J gene TRBJ1-1; the D gene is possibly TRBD1 (5 bases). The CDR3 runs 15 residues. Trimming took 3 bases from V and 0 from J, leaving 11 bases between them. Germline V gene lookup returns CDR1 SGHVS and CDR2 FQNEAQ. CDR3 bases: TGTGCCAGCAGCTTTGGACGGGACTTGAACACTGAAGCTTTCTTT. Translating gives CASSFGRDLNTEAFF.

V is TRBV27 and J is TRBJ2-3, with 8 bases that match TRBD2. V lost 6 bases to trimming and J lost 6 bases; unmatched junction nucleotides: 8. The CDR3 loop spans 14 amino acids. In germline, CDR1 is MNHEY, CDR2 SMNVEV (reference sequence). The chain's CDR3 is CASRGGRKGDTQYF. The CDR3 bases are TGTGCCAGCAGAGGCGGGAGGAAGGGGGATACGCAGTATTTT.

This clone has just a few counts. The chain has TRBV7-9 and TRBJ2-1; D is undetermined. The CDR3 length is 15 residues. Germline CDR1 SEHNR, CDR2 FQNEAQ (reference sequence). Deletions cut 5 bases from V and 0 bases from J, with 11 bases between. CDR3 loop: CASSPGRSSYNEQFF. The CDR3 coding sequence is TGTGCCAGCAGCCCCGGTCGGTCCTCCTACAATGAGCAGTTCTTC. Full variable domain (missing parts from reference TRBV7-9 and TRBJ2-1): DTGVSQNPRHKITKRGQNVTFRCDPISEHNRLYWYRQTLGQGPEFLTYFQNEAQLEKSRLLSDRFSAERPKGSFSTLEIQRTEQGDSAMYLCASSPGRSSYNEQFFGPGTRLTVL.

The rearrangement uses TRBV27 and TRBJ2-5; the match to TRBD2 covers 9 bases. Germline trimming cut 5 bases from V and 4 bases from J; bases unmatched to any gene: 11. Germline V gene lookup returns CDR1 MNHEY and CDR2 SMNVEV (reference sequence). The CDR3 totals 16 residues. As DNA, the CDR3 is TGTGCCAGCAGTAAAGGTTTTGCGGGAGGGGGAGAGACCCAGTACTTC. It translates to CASSKGFAGGGETQYF.

This clone occurred once. V is TRBV12-5 and J is TRBJ2-1; D call uncertain. Germline-derived CDR1 and CDR2 are LGHNT and FRNRAP. The CDR3 has 15 amino acids. Trimming took 5 bases from V and 3 from J, leaving 14 bases between them. CDR3 loop: CASGNKRSNYNEQFF. The CDR3 DNA reads TGTGCTAGTGGTAACAAGAGGTCTAACTACAATGAGCAGTTCTTC.

This chain connects TRBV5-6 to TRBJ2-3; 7 bases are a match to TRBD2. There are 16 residues in the CDR3. Germline lookup yields CDR1 SGHDT and CDR2 YYEEEE. V was pared by 3 bases and J by 1 base, with 8 bases of the junction left unmatched. In DNA, the CDR3 is TGTGCCAGCAGCTCCTCCAGCGGACTAGGCACAGATACGCAGTATTTT. Its translation is CASSSSSGLGTDTQYF.

This clone was seen once. This rearrangement joins TRBV5-1 to TRBJ2-5; D is perhaps TRBD2 (7 bases). From germline, CDR1 is SGHRS and CDR2 YFSETQ. CDR3 size: 15 residues. Deletions cut 0 bases from V and 1 base from J, with 10 bases between. The CDR3: CASSLGGGPQETQYF. The CDR3, as DNA: TGCGCCAGCAGCTTGGGGGGGGGCCCCCAAGAGACCCAGTACTTC.

The gene calls are TRBV6-5 and TRBJ2-7; 7 bases match TRBD1. Trimming took 6 bases from V and 0 from J; bases not matched to a gene: 8. This CDR3 has 15 amino acids. CDR1 and CDR2 (germline): MNHEY, SVGAGI. CDR3: CASRDRDSLSYEQYF. In DNA form, the CDR3 reads TGTGCCAGCAGAGACCGGGACAGCCTCTCCTACGAGCAGTACTTC.

The chain carries TRBV9 and TRBJ2-2; D not certain. The CDR3 totals 15 residues. Trimming took off 0 bases at V and 0 bases at J, with 6 bases between the two ends. The germline gives CDR1 SGDLS, CDR2 YYNGEE. CDR3 sequence: CASSVVPANTGELFF. CDR3 DNA sequence: TGTGCCAGCAGCGTAGTGCCAGCGAACACCGGGGAGCTGTTTTTT.

The chain recombines TRBV5-6 with TRBJ1-1, with a weak D call TRBD1 (5 bases). V was clipped by 0 bases and J by 6 bases, with 12 bases between them. This CDR3 contains 14 residues. Germline V gene data show CDR1 as SGHDT and CDR2 as YYEEEE. CDR3 DNA sequence: TGTGCCAGCAGCTTGGGAAGGCGCAGGGCTGAAGCTTTCTTT. This sequence encodes CASSLGRRRAEAFF.

The chain couples TRBV14 to TRBJ1-1, with D unclear. V shed 5 bases and J shed 0 bases, with 7 bases lying between them. The germline CDR1 and CDR2 sequences are SGHDN and FVKESK. This CDR3 has 13 amino acids. CDR3 DNA sequence: TGTGCCAGCAGCTTAACAATGAACACTGAAGCTTTCTTT. Translation: CASSLTMNTEAFF.

The chain carries TRBV6-5 and TRBJ1-1; 9 bases align to TRBD1. Germline lookup yields CDR1 MNHEY and CDR2 SVGAGI. V lost 10 bases and J lost 0; bases outside the gene matches: 9. This CDR3 contains 15 residues. CDR3 DNA sequence: TGTGCCACCTACAGGGGGCTAGACGTGAACACTGAAGCTTTCTTT. This translates into CATYRGLDVNTEAFF.

The chain joins TRBV7-8 to TRBJ2-7; weak D call: TRBD2 (6 bases). V lost 1 base and J lost 3, with 19 bases in between. This CDR3 region has 17 residues. Germline values: CDR1 SGHVS, CDR2 FQNEAQ. Here the CDR3 reads CASSLGVYGSSVYEQYV. The CDR3 DNA follows: TGTGCCAGCAGCTTAGGAGTCTACGGGAGTTCGGTCTACGAGCAGTACGTC.

Comment on this clone: A read error may produce the germline difference seen at one junction end. The V and J genes are TRBV6-4 and TRBJ2-2; 8 bases fit TRBD1. Germline values: CDR1 MRHNA, CDR2 SNTAGT. The CDR3 consists of 14 residues. The CDR3 region is CASGETGAPGELFF. In nucleotides, the CDR3 is TGTGCCAGCGGTGAGACAGGGGCCCCCGGGGAGCTGTTTTTT.

The V and J genes are TRBV2 and TRBJ2-2, with TRBD2 matching over 9 bases. The germline gives CDR1 SNHLY, CDR2 FYNNEI. The CDR3 contains 16 residues. The V and J ends lost 7 bases and 0 bases, in that order; junction bases with no gene match: 6. CDR3 in DNA: TGTGCCAGCAAAAGACTAGCGGATTCGAACACCGGGGAGCTGTTTTTT. Protein sequence: CASKRLADSNTGELFF.

V usage is TRBV5-1 and J usage is TRBJ2-7; 10 bases align to TRBD2. CDR3 size: 13 residues. The germline V gene has CDR1 SGHRS and CDR2 YFSETQ. Trimming took 0 bases from V and 6 from J; bases not matched to a gene: 0. CDR3 DNA sequence: TGCGCCAGCAGCTTGGCTAGCGGGAGCGAGCAGTACGTC. The encoded protein is CASSLASGSEQYV.

The chain uses TRBV30 and TRBJ1-1; D ambiguous. Per the germline V gene, CDR1 is GTSNPN and CDR2 is SVGIG (reference sequence). The CDR3 totals 12 residues. Trimming left V 2 bases short and J 5 bases short, with 9 bases between. The CDR3 DNA is TGTGCCTGGAGTACGGGGTGGACTGAAGCTTTCTTT. As protein: CAWSTGWTEAFF.

The count of this clone is one. The chain couples TRBV28 to TRBJ2-7; 9 bases fit TRBD1. This CDR3 is 15 amino acids long. Per the germline V gene, CDR1 is MDHEN and CDR2 is SYDVKM. V lost 5 bases and J lost 3; bases outside the gene matches: 8. CDR3: CASSPGTGIIYEQYV. The CDR3, as DNA: TGTGCCAGCAGTCCTGGGACAGGGATCATCTACGAGCAGTACGTC.